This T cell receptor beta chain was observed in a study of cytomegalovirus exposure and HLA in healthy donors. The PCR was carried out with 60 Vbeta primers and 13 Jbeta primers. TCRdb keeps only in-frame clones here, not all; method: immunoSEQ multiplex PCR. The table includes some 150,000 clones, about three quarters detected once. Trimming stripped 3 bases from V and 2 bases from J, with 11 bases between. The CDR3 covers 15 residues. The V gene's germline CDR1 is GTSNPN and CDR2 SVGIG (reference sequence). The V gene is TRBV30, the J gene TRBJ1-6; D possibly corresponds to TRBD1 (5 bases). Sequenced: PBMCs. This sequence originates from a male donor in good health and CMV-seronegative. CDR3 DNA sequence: TGTGCCTGGAGGGGGCAGGCCACCTATAATTCACCCCTCCACTTT. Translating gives CAWRGQATYNSPLHF.